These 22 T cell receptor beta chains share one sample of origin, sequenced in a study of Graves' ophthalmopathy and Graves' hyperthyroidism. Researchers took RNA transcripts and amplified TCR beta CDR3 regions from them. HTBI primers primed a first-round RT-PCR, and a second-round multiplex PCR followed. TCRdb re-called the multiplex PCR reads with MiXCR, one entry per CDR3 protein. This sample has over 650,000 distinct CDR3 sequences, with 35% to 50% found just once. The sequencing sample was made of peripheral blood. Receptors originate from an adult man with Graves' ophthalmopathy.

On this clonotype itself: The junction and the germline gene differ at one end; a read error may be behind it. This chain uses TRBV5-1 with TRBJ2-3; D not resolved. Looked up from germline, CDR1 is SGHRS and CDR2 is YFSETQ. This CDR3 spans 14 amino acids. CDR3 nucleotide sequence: TGTGCCAGCAGCTTTGGTCAGAACACAGATACGCAGTATTTT. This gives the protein CASSFGQNTDTQYF.

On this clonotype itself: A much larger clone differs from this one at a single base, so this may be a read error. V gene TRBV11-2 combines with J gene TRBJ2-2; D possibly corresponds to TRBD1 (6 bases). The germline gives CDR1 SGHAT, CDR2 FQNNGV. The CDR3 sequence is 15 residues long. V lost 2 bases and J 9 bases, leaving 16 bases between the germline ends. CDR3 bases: TGTGCCAGCAGCTTATTGGCAGGGGCGACCAGGGAGCTGTTTTTT. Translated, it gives CASSLLAGATRELFF.

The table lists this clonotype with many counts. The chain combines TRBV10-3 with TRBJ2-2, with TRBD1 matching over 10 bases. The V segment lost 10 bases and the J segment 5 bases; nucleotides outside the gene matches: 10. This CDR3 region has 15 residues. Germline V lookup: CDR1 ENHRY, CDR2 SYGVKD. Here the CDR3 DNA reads TGTGCCAGCACCGAAGGGACAGGGGATACCGGGGAGCTGTTTTTT. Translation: CASTEGTGDTGELFF.

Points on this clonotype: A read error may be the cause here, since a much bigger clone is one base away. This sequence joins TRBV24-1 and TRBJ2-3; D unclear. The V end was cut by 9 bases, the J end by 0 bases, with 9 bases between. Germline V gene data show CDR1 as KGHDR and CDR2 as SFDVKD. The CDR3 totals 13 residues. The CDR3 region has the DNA TGTGCCACCGGTGCCGACAGCACAGATACGCAGTATTTT. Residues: CATGADSTDTQYF.

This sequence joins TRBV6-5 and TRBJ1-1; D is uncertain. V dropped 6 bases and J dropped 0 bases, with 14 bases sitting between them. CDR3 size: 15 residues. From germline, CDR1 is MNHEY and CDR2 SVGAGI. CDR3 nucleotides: TGTGCCAGCAGAGATCCAAAGGAAGTGAACACTGAAGCTTTCTTT. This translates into CASRDPKEVNTEAFF.

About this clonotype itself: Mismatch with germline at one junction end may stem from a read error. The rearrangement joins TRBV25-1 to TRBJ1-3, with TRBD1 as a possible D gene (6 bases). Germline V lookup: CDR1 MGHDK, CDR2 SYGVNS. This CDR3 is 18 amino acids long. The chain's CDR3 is CASSQGGALGNSGNTIYF. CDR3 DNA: TGCGCCAGCAGCCAAGGGGGGGCCCTGGGGAACTCTGGAAACACCATATATTTT.

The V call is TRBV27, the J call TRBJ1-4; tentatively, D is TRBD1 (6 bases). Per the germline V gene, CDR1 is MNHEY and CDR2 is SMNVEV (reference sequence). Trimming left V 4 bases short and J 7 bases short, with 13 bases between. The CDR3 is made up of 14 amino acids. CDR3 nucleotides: TGTGCCAGCAGTTACATAGGACAGACTGAAAAACTGTTTTTT. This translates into CASSYIGQTEKLFF.

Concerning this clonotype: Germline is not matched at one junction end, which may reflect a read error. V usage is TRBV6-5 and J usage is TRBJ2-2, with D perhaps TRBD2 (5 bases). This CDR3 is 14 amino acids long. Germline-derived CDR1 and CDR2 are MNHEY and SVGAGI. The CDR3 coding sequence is TGTGCCAGCAGTTACTCGAACCCTCCCGGGGAGCTGCTTTTT. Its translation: CASSYSNPPGELLF.

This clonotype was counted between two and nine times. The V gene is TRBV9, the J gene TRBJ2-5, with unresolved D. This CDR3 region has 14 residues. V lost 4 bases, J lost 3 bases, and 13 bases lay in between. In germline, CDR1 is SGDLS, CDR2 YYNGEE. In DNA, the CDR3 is TGTGCCAGCAGCCAAGTAGGAAGGGAAGAGACCCAGTACTTC. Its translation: CASSQVGREETQYF. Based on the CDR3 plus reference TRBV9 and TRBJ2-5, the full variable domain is DSGVTQTPKHLITATGQRVTLRCSPRSGDLSVYWYQQSLDQGLQFLIQYYNGEERAKGNILERFSAQQFPDLHSELNLSSLELGDSALYFCASSQVGREETQYFGPGTRLLVL.

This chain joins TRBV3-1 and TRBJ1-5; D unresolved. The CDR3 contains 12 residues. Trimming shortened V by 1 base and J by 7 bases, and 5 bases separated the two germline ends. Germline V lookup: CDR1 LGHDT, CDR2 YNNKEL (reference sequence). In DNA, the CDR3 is TGTGCCAGCAGCCAAGGCTTGCAGCCCCAGCATTTT. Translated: CASSQGLQPQHF.

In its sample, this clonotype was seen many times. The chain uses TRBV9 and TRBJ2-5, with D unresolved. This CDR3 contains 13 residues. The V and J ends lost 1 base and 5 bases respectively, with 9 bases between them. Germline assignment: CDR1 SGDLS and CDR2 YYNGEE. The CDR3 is CASSVRVGETQYF. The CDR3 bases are TGTGCCAGCAGCGTAAGGGTTGGGGAGACCCAGTACTTC. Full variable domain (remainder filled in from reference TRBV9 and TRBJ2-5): DSGVTQTPKHLITATGQRVTLRCSPRSGDLSVYWYQQSLDQGLQFLIQYYNGEERAKGNILERFSAQQFPDLHSELNLSSLELGDSALYFCASSVRVGETQYFGPGTRLLVL.

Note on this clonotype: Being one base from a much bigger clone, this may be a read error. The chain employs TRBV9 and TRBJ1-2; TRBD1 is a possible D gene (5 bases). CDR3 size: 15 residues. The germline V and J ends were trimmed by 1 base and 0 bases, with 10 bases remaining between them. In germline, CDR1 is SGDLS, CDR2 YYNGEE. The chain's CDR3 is CASSVTGSPNYGYTF. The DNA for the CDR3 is TGTGCCAGCAGCGTAACAGGATCGCCTAACTATGGCTACACCTTC. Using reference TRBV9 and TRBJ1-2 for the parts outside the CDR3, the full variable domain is DSGVTQTPKHLITATGQRVTLRCSPRSGDLSVYWYQQSLDQGLQFLIQYYNGEERAKGNILERFSAQQFPDLHSELNLSSLELGDSALYFCASSVTGSPNYGYTFGSGTRLTVV.

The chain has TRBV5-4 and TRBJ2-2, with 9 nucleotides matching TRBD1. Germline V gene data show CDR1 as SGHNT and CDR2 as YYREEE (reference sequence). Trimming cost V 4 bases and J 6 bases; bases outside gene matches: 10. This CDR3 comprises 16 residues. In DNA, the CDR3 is TGTGCCAGCAGCAAGGACAGGGGAGCAAAGGCCGGGGAGCTGTTTTTT. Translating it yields CASSKDRGAKAGELFF.

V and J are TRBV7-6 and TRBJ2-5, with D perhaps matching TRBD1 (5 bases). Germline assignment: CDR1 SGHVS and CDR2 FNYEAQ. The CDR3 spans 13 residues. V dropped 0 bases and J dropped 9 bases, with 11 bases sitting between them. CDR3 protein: CASSLAGVQPQYF. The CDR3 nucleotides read TGTGCCAGCAGCTTAGCAGGGGTCCAGCCCCAGTACTTC.

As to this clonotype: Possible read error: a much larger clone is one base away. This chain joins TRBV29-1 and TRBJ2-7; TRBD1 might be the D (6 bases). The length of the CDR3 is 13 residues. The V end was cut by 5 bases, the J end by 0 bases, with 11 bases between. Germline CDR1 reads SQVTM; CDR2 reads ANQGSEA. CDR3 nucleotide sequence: TGCAGCGTTCTCTTGGGGGCCTCCTACGAGCAGTACTTC. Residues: CSVLLGASYEQYF.

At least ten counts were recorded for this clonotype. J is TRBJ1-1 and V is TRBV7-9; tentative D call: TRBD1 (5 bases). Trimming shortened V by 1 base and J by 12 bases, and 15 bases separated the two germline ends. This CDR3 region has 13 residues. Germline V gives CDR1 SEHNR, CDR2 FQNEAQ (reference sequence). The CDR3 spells CASSLGGDGYPFF. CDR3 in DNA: TGTGCCAGCAGCTTAGGAGGGGACGGCTATCCTTTCTTT.

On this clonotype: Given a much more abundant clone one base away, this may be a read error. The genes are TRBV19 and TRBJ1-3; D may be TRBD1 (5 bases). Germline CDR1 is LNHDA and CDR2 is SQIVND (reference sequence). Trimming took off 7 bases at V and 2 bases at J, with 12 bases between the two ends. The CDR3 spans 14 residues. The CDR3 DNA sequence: TGTGCCAGTACCGAAGGGGCCGCTGGAAACACCATATATTTT. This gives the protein CASTEGAAGNTIYF. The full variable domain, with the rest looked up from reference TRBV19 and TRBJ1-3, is DGGITQSPKYLFRKEGQNVTLSCEQNLNHDAMYWYRQDPGQGLRLIYYSQIVNDFQKGDIAEGYSVSREKKESFPLTVTSAQKNPTAFYLCASTEGAAGNTIYFGEGSWLTVV.

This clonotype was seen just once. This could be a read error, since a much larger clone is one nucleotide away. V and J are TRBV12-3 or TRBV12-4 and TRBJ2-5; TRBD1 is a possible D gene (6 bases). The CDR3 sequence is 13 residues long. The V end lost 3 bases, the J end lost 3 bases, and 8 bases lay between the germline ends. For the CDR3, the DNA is TGTGCCAGCAGTTTTAAGGGGGAAGAGACCCAGTACTTC. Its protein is CASSFKGEETQYF.

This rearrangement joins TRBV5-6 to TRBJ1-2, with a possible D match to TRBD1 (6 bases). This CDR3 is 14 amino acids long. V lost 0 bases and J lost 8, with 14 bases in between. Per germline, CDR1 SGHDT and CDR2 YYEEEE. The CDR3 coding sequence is TGTGCCAGCAGCTTGGAAGGGGGATCCCTGGGCTACACCTTC. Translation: CASSLEGGSLGYTF.

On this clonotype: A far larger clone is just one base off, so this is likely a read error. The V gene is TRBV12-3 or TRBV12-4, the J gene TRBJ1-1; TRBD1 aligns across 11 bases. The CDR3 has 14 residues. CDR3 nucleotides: TGTACCAGCAGTCCGGGACAGGGGGACACTGAAGCTTTCTTT. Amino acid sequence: CTSSPGQGDTEAFF.

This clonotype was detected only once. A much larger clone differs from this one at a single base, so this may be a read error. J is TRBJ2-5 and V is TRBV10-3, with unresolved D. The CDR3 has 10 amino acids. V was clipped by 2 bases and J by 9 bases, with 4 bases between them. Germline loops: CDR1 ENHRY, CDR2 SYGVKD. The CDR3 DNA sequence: TGTGCCATCAGTGAGGGGGCCCAGTACTTC. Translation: CAISEGAQYF.

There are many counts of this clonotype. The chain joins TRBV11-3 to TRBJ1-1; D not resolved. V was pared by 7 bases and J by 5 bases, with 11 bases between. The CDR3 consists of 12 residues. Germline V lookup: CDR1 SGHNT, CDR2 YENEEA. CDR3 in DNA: TGTGCCAGCAACCCACCTGGAACTGAAGCTTTCTTT. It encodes CASNPPGTEAFF.